Listed here are 11 T cell receptor beta chains from one sample, sequenced in a study of blood T cell repertoires in COVID-19. The repertoire was sequenced with immunoSEQ multiplex PCR; TCRdb's copy has only in-frame clones and lacks some. The sample has about 88,000 clones, 90% seen once. The sample was peripheral blood. All receptors come from a man aged 55 to 70 with acute or convalescent COVID-19.

The V and J genes are TRBV29-1 and TRBJ2-7; 12 bases are a match to TRBD1. CDR3 size: 12 residues. The trim removed 6 bases at V and 6 bases at J, leaving 3 bases unmatched. Germline V gene data show CDR1 as SQVTM and CDR2 as ANQGSEA. Here the CDR3 DNA reads TGCAGCGTGGGGACAGGGGGCTCCGAGCAGTACTTC. Its translation: CSVGTGGSEQYF.

This clone was seen a few times. This chain connects TRBV15 to TRBJ1-1; TRBD1 matches 9 bases. Germline CDR1 reads LNHNV; CDR2 reads YYDKDF (reference sequence). CDR3 length: 14 amino acids. V trimming: 0 bases; J trimming: 6 bases; junction bases outside the gene matches: 2. CDR3: CATSREWDRAEAFF. The CDR3 nucleotides are TGTGCCACCAGCAGAGAATGGGACAGGGCTGAAGCTTTCTTT.

This rearrangement joins TRBV5-6 to TRBJ1-1; no clear D. This CDR3 spans 13 amino acids. V lost 0 bases and J lost 3, with 6 bases in between. Germline lookup yields CDR1 SGHDT and CDR2 YYEEEE. The CDR3 region has the DNA TGTGCCAGCAGCTTGGCGAGCTACACTGAAGCTTTCTTT. Its translation: CASSLASYTEAFF.

The chain employs TRBV19 and TRBJ2-1; no firm D call. V was shortened by 2 bases and J by 4 bases, with 12 bases between the two germline ends. The CDR3 is made up of 15 amino acids. CDR1 and CDR2 (germline): LNHDA, SQIVND (reference sequence). The CDR3 is CASSIRGEPYNEQFF. The CDR3 DNA reads TGTGCCAGTAGTATACGCGGAGAACCTTACAATGAGCAGTTCTTC.

The chain joins TRBV7-2 to TRBJ2-7; 12 bases fit TRBD1. The V segment lost 5 bases and the J segment 4 bases; nucleotides outside the gene matches: 6. CDR1 is SGHTA, CDR2 FQGNSA, per germline. The CDR3 has 15 amino acids. CDR3 amino acids: CASSVVGQGAYEQYF. In DNA, the CDR3 is TGTGCCAGCAGCGTAGTGGGACAGGGGGCTTACGAGCAGTACTTC. Drawing the rest from reference TRBV7-2 and TRBJ2-7, the complete variable domain is GAGVSQSPSNKVTEKGKDVELRCDPISGHTALYWYRQSLGQGLEFLIYFQGNSAPDKSGLPSDRFSAERTGGSVSTLTIQRTQQEDSAVYLCASSVVGQGAYEQYFGPGTRLTVT.

The V call is TRBV4-2, the J call TRBJ2-3; D possibly corresponds to TRBD1 (5 bases). Trimming shortened V by 0 bases and J by 7 bases, and 14 bases separated the two germline ends. In germline, CDR1 is LGHNA, CDR2 YNFKEQ. The CDR3 consists of 15 residues. The chain's CDR3 is CASSQDRVVGHTQYF. The CDR3, as DNA: TGTGCCAGCAGCCAAGACAGGGTAGTTGGTCATACGCAGTATTTT.

This chain joins TRBV21-1 and TRBJ2-7; the table's D call of TRBD2 was not tested on the DNA. TRBV21-1 constitutes a pseudogene. The CDR3 extends over 18 amino acids. CDR3 in amino acids: CASSKDGPLLAGVLEQYF. The CDR3 coding sequence is TGTGCCAGCAGCAAAGATGGGCCTCTACTAGCGGGAGTTCTCGAGCAGTACTTC.

This rearrangement joins TRBV10-3 to TRBJ1-1, with TRBD1 matching over 9 bases. Germline values: CDR1 ENHRY, CDR2 SYGVKD. CDR3 length: 14 amino acids. Trimming at V came to 8 bases and at J to 4 bases, leaving 8 bases not matched to a gene. This CDR3 reads CAIGGTGMGTEAFF. The CDR3 bases are TGTGCCATCGGGGGGACAGGGATGGGCACTGAAGCTTTCTTT.

The chain uses TRBV7-9 and TRBJ2-1; TRBD2 is a possible D gene (6 bases). This CDR3 region has 16 residues. Trimming left V 2 bases short and J 12 bases short, with 23 bases between. CDR1 and CDR2 from the germline V gene are SEHNR and FQNEAQ (reference sequence). CDR3 sequence reads: CASSLNFAGPASTQFF. The CDR3 DNA reads as TGTGCCAGCAGCTTAAATTTTGCGGGGCCGGCTTCTACGCAGTTCTTC.

This clone appeared a single time. This chain links TRBV3-1 (or the pseudogene TRBV3-2) with TRBJ2-2; 8 bases match TRBD1. The CDR3 loop spans 15 amino acids. Per the germline V gene, CDR1 is LGHDT and CDR2 is YNNKEL (reference sequence). V was pared by 0 bases and J by 4 bases, with 1 base of the junction left unmatched. In DNA, the CDR3 is TGTGCCAGCAGCCAAGAGGACAGGGTCACCGGGGAGCTGTTTTTT. It encodes CASSQEDRVTGELFF.

The rearrangement links TRBV6-5 to TRBJ2-7, with 8 bases fitting TRBD1. CDR1 is MNHEY, CDR2 SVGAGI, per germline. This CDR3 has 14 amino acids. The ends lost 6 bases at V and 9 bases at J; junction bases unmatched: 13. The CDR3 DNA follows: TGTGCCAGCAGGCAAGGGACAGGCCGGGGCGTGCAGTACTTC. Its translation: CASRQGTGRGVQYF.